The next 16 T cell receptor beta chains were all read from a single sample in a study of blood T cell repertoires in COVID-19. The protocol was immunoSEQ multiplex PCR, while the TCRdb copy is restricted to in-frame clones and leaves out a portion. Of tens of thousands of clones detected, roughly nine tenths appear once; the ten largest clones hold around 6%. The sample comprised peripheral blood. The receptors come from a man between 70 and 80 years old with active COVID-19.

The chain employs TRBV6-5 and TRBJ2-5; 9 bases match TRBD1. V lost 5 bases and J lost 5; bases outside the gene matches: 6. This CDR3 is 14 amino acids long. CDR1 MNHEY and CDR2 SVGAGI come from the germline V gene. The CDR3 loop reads CASSPRTGAETQYF. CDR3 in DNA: TGTGCCAGCAGTCCGCGGACAGGGGCTGAGACCCAGTACTTC.

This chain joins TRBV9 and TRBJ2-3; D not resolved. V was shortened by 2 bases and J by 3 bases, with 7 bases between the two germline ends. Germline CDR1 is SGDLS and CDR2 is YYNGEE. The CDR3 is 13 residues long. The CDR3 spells CASSVLSTDTQYF. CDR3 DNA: TGTGCCAGCAGCGTCCTGAGTACAGATACGCAGTATTTT.

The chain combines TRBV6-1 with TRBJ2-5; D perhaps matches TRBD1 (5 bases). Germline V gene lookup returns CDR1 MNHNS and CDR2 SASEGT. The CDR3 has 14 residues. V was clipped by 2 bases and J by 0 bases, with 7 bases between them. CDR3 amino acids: CASSERGDQETQYF. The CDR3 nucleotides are TGTGCCAGCAGTGAAAGGGGCGACCAAGAGACCCAGTACTTC.

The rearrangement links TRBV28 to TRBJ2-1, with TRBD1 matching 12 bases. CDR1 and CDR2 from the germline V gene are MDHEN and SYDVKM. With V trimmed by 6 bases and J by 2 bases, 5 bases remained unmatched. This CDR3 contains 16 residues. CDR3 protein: CASRTRDRGPYNEQFF. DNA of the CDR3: TGTGCCAGCAGGACCCGGGACAGGGGGCCCTACAATGAGCAGTTCTTC. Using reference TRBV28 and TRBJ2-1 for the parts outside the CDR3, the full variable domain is DVKVTQSSRYLVKRTGEKVFLECVQDMDHENMFWYRQDPGLGLRLIYFSYDVKMKEKGDIPEGYSVSREKKERFSLILESASTNQTSMYLCASRTRDRGPYNEQFFGPGTRLTVL.

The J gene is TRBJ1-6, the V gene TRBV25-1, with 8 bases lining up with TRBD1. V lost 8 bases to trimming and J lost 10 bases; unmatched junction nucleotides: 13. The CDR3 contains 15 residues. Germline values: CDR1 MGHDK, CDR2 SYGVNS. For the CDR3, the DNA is TGTGCCAGCGCCTTAGGGACAGGCGGACACTCACCCCTCCACTTT. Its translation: CASALGTGGHSPLHF.

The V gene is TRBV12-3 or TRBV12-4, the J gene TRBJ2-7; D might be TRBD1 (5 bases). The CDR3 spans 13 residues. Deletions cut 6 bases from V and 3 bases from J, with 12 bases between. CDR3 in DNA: TGTGCCAGCAGACCGGACACGAACTACGAGCAGTACTTC. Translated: CASRPDTNYEQYF.

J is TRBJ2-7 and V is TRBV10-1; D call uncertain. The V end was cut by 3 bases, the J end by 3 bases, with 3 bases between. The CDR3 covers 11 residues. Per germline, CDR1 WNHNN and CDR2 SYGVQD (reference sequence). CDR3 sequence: CASSDNYEQYF. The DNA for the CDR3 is TGCGCCAGCAGTGACAACTACGAGCAGTACTTC.

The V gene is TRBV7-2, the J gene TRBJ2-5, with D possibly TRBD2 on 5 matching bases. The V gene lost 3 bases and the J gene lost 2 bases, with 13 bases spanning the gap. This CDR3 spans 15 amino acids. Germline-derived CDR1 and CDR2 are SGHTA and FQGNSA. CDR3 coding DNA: TGTGCCAGCAGCTTTCTCGGACTGCGACAAGAGACCCAGTACTTC. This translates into CASSFLGLRQETQYF.

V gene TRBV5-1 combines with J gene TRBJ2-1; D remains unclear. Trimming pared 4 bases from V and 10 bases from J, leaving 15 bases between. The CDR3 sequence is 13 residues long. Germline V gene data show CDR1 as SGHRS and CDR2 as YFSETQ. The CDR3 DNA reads TGCGCCAGCAGCGTAAGACTCCTCGGCGAGCAGTTCTTC. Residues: CASSVRLLGEQFF. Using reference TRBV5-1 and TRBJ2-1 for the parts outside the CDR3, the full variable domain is KAGVTQTPRYLIKTRGQQVTLSCSPISGHRSVSWYQQTPGQGLQFLFEYFSETQRNKGNFPGRFSGRQFSNSRSEMNVSTLELGDSALYLCASSVRLLGEQFFGPGTRLTVL.

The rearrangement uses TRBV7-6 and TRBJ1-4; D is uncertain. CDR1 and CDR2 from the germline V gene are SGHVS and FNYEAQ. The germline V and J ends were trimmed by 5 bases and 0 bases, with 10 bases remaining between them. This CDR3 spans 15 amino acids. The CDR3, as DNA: TGTGCCAGCAGCCTTTATACAGCAACTAATGAAAAACTGTTTTTT. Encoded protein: CASSLYTATNEKLFF.

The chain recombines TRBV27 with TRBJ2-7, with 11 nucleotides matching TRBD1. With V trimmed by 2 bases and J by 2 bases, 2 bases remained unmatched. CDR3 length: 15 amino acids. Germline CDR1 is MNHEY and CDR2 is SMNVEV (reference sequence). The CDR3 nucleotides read TGTGCCAGCAGTTTAGGACAGGGGGCCCCCTACGAGCAGTACTTC. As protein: CASSLGQGAPYEQYF.

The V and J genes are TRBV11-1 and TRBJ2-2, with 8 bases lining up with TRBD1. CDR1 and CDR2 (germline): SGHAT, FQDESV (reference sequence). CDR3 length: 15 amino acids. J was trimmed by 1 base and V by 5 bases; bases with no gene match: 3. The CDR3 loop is CASSRDRWNTGELFF. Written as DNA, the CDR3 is TGTGCCAGCAGCCGGGACAGGTGGAACACCGGGGAGCTGTTTTTT.

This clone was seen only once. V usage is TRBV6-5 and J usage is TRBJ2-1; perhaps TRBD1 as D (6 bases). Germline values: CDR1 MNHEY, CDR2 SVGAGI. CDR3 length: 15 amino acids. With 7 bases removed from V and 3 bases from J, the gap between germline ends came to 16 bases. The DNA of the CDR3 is TGTGCCAGCATTACCGGGACAAATCACTACAATGAGCAGTTCTTC. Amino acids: CASITGTNHYNEQFF.

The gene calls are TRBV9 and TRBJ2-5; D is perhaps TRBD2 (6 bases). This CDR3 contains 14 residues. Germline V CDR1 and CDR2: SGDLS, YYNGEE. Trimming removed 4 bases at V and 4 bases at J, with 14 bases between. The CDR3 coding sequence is TGTGCCAGCAGCCCCTCGGGGGTCGGAGAGACCCAGTACTTC. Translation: CASSPSGVGETQYF.

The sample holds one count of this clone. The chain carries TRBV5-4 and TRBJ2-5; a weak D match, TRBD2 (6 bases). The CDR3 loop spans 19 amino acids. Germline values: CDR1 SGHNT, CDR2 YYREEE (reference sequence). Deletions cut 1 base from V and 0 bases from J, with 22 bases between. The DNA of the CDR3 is TGTGCCAGCAGCTTGATGGGGGGAGGCGGCAACCCATACCAAGAGACCCAGTACTTC. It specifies CASSLMGGGGNPYQETQYF.

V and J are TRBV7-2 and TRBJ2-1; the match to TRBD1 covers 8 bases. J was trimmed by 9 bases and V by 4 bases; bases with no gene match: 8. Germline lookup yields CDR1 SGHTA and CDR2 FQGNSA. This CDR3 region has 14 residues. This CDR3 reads CASSSGQGYGEQFF. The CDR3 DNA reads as TGTGCCAGCAGCTCCGGACAGGGATATGGTGAGCAGTTCTTC.